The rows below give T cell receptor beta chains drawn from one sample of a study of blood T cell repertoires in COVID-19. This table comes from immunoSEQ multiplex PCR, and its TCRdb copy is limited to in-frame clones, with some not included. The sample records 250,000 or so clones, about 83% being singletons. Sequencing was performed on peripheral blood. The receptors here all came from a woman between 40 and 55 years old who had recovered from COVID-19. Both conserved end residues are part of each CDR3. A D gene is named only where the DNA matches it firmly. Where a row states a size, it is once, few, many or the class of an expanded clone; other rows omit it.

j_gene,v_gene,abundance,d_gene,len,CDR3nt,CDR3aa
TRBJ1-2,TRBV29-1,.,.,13,TGCAGCGTTGCTGTCGGACAGAACTATGGCTACACCTTC,CSVAVGQNYGYTF
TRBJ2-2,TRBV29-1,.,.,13,TGCAGCGTTGAAGTAGTCCAGGACGGGGAGCTGTTTTTT,CSVEVVQDGELFF
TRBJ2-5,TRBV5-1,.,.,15,TGCGCCAGCAGCTTAACAGGGCCCTACCAAGAGACCCAGTACTTC,CASSLTGPYQETQYF
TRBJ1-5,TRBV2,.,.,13,TGTGCCAGCAACCCGACATTGAGTCAGCCCCAGCATTTT,CASNPTLSQPQHF
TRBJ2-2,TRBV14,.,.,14,TGTGCCAGCAGCCAGGGCAGATACGCCGGGGAGCTGTTTTTT,CASSQGRYAGELFF
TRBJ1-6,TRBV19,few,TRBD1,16,TGTGCCAGTAGTGCCAGCCCCGGGACAGGGAGGTCACCCCTCCACTTT,CASSASPGTGRSPLHF
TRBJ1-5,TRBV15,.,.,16,TGTGCCACCAGCAGCCAGGCACAGGAAAGCAATCAGCCCCAGCATTTT,CATSSQAQESNQPQHF
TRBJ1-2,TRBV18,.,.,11,TGTGCCAGCTCAAATTCCCGGGGCTACACCTTC,CASSNSRGYTF
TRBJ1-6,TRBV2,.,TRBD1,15,TGTGCCAGCAGTAGGGACAGGGCGGCTGATTCACCCCTCCACTTT,CASSRDRAADSPLHF
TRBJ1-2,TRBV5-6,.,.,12,TGTGCCAGCAGCTTGGTTCGGGATGGCTACACCTTC,CASSLVRDGYTF
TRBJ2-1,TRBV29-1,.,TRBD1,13,TGCAGCGTTAAGGGGGCCCCCTACAATGAGCAGTTCTTC,CSVKGAPYNEQFF
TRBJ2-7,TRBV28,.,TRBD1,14,TGTGCCAGCAGGGGACAGGGGCGGCCCTACGAGCAGTACTTC,CASRGQGRPYEQYF
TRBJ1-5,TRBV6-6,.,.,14,TGTGCCAGCAGTTACAGCTATAGCAATCAGCCCCAGCATTTT,CASSYSYSNQPQHF
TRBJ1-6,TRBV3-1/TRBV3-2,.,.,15,TGTGCCAGCAGCCAAGATCCCCAAACAAGTGATCCCCTCCACTTT,CASSQDPQTSDPLHF
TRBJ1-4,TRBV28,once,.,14,TGTGCCAGCAGCAAAGACAGGTGGTACGAAAAACTGTTTTTT,CASSKDRWYEKLFF
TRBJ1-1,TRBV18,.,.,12,TGTGCCAGCTCACCCCTTAGCACTGAAGCTTTCTTT,CASSPLSTEAFF
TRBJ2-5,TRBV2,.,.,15,TGTGCCAGCAGTGACCGAGGACAGATGGGGGAGACCCAGTACTTC,CASSDRGQMGETQYF
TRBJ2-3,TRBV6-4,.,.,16,TGTGCCAGCAGTGACTCGACCGTAGGGGCATCAGATACGCAGTATTTT,CASSDSTVGASDTQYF
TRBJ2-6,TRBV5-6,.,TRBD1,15,TGTGCCAGCAGTGAGACAGGGAACGGGGCCAACGTCCTGACTTTC,CASSETGNGANVLTF
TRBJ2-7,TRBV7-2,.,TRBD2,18,TGTGCCAGCAGCTTAAAGTGGGCGGGGGGGCGAAACTCCTACGAGCAGTACTTC,CASSLKWAGGRNSYEQYF
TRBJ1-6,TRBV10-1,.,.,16,TGCGCCAGCAGTGAATCAGGGGATGGGGCAACCTCGACCCTCCACTTT,CASSESGDGATSTLHF
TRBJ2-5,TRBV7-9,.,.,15,TGTGCCAGCAGCGATCGGTCCAGGGGATTGGAGACCCAGTACTTC,CASSDRSRGLETQYF
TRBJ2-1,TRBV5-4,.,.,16,TGTGCCAGCAGCTTGGGGGGCGCGAGCTCCTACAATGAGCAGTTCTTC,CASSLGGASSYNEQFF
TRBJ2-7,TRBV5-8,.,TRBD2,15,TGTGCCAGCAGCTTCGGTAGCGGGGGCTCCTACGAGCAGTACTTC,CASSFGSGGSYEQYF
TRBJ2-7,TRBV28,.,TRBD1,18,TGTGCCAGCAGTTCAGACCGGGACAGGGTTTTCGGCAACTACGAGCAGTACTTC,CASSSDRDRVFGNYEQYF
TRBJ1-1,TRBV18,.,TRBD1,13,TGTGCCAGCTCACCAGGACAGGGCGAAGAAGCTTTCTTT,CASSPGQGEEAFF
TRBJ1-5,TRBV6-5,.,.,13,TGTGCCAGCAGTTACGGGCGCAATCAGCCCCAGCATTTT,CASSYGRNQPQHF
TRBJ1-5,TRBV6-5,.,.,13,TGTGCCAGCAGTATCACGGGGAATCAGCCCCAGCATTTT,CASSITGNQPQHF
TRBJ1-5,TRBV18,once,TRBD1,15,TGTGCCAGCTCAGCCGGGACAGGGACGGGTCAGCCCCAGCATTTT,CASSAGTGTGQPQHF
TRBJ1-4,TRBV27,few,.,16,TGTGCCAGCAGTCCACGGGGAGGGCGTTATAATGAAAAACTGTTTTTT,CASSPRGGRYNEKLFF
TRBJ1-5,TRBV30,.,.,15,TGTGCCTGGAATTCTGGCAGGGTGAGCAATCAGCCCCAGCATTTT,CAWNSGRVSNQPQHF
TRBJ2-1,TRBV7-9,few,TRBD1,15,TGTGCCAGCAGCTTCGGACAGGGGGCTGACAATGAGCAGTTCTTC,CASSFGQGADNEQFF
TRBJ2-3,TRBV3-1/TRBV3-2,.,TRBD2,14,TGTGCCAGCAGTCACAGCGGGGGGTCAGATACGCAGTATTTT,CASSHSGGSDTQYF
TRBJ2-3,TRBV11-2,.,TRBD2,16,TGTGCCAGCGGAACCGGGACTAGCGGGGGGGCAGATACGCAGTATTTT,CASGTGTSGGADTQYF
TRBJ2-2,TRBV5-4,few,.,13,TGTGCCAGCACCAGGGGAAGCACCGGGGAGCTGTTTTTT,CASTRGSTGELFF
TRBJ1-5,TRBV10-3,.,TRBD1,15,TGTGCCATCAGTCCGGGACAGACACAAGATCAGCCCCAGCATTTT,CAISPGQTQDQPQHF
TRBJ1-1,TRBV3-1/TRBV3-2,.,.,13,TGTGCCAGCATGGGTAGTTGGAGCACTGAAGCTTTCTTT,CASMGSWSTEAFF
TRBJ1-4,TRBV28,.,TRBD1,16,TGTGCCAGCAGTTTACCCGACAGGGGGTCGAGTCAAAAACTGTTTTTT,CASSLPDRGSSQKLFF
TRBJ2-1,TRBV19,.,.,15,TGTGCCAGTAGTATAGAAGTGAGGTTCTACAATGAGCAGTTCTTC,CASSIEVRFYNEQFF
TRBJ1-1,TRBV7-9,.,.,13,TGTGCCAGCAGCTTAGCGCGGAGGGCTGAAGCTTTCTTT,CASSLARRAEAFF
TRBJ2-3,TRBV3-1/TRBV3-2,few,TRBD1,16,TGTGCCAGCAGCCAGCACCGGGACAGTTACACAGATACGCAGTATTTT,CASSQHRDSYTDTQYF
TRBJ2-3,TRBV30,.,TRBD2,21,TGTGCCGGCAAAGGGGGGGAGAAGTCGCCGGGACTAGAGGTTGTCAGGGATACGCAGTATTTT,CAGKGGEKSPGLEVVRDTQYF
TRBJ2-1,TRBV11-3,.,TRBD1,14,TGTGCCAGCACTCCGGGACAGGGACCTCGGGAGCAGTTCTTC,CASTPGQGPREQFF
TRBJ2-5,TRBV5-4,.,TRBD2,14,TGTGCCAGCAAGGGAGCGGGGGACCAAGAGACCCAGTACTTC,CASKGAGDQETQYF
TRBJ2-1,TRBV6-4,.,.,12,TGTGCCAGCAGTGGCTACGGGAATGAGCAGTTCTTC,CASSGYGNEQFF
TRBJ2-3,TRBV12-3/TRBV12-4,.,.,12,TGTGCCAGCACCCCTACCGTCGATACGCAGTATTTT,CASTPTVDTQYF
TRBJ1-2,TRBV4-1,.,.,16,TGCGCCAGCAGCCAAGTAGTGCAGGACACTAACTATGGCTACACCTTC,CASSQVVQDTNYGYTF
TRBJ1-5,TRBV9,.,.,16,TGTGCCAGCAGCGTAGATGGGGGGGGTAGCAATCAGCCCCAGCATTTT,CASSVDGGGSNQPQHF
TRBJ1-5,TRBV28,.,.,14,TGTGCCAGCAGCGTCGGGGGTAGCAATCAGCCCCAGCATTTT,CASSVGGSNQPQHF
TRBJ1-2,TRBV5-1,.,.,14,TGCGCCAGCAGCTTTACAGACAGCACATATGGCTACACCTTC,CASSFTDSTYGYTF
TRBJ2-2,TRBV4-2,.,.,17,TGTGCCAGCAGCCAAGTGGGGGGTGGTAGCCGGGCCGGGGAGCTGTTTTTT,CASSQVGGGSRAGELFF
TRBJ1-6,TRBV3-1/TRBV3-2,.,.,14,TGTGCCACCTCGCAGGGGTTTTCGTCTTCACCCCTCCACTTT,CATSQGFSSSPLHF
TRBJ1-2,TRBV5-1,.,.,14,TGCGCCAGCAGCTTGGGTACAGTCTTAGATGGCTACACCTTC,CASSLGTVLDGYTF
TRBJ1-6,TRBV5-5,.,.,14,TGTGCCAGCAGCTTGGTACTGAATAATTCACCCCTCCACTTT,CASSLVLNNSPLHF
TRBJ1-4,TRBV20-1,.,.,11,TGCAGTGCTAGAGGGGAGGAAAAACTGTTTTTT,CSARGEEKLFF
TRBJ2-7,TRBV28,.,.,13,TGTGCCAGCAGCTTCCCACTTGGACAGCGCAAGTACTTC,CASSFPLGQRKYF
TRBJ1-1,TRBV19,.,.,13,TGTGCCAGTAGCTACCGACAGAACACTGAAGCTTTCTTT,CASSYRQNTEAFF
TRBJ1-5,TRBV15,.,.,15,TGTGCCACCAGCAGAGATAGCCACGGCAATCAGCCCCAGCATTTT,CATSRDSHGNQPQHF
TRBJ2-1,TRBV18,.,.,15,TGTGCCAGCTCACCCGGCCAGCGGCGATACAATGAGCAGTTCTTC,CASSPGQRRYNEQFF
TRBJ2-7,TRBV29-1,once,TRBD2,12,TGCAGCGTTCGTACGGGGGGTTACGAGCAGTACTTC,CSVRTGGYEQYF